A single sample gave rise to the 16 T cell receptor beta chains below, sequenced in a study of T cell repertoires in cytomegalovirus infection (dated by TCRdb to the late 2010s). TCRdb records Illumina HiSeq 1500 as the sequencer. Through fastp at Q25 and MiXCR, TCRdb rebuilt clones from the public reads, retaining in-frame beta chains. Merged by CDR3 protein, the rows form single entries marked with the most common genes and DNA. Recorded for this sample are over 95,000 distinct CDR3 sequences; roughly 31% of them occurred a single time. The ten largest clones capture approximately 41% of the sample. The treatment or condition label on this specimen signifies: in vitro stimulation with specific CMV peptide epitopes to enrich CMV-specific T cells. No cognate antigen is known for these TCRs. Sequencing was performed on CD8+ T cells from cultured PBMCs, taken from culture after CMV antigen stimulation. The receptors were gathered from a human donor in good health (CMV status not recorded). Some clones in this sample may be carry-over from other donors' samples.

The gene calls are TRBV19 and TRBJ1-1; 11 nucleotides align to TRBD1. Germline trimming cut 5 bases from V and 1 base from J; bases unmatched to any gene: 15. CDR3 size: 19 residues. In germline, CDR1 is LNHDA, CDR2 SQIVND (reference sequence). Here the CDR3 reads CASSSAVFGQGARNTEAFF. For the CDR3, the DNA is TGTGCCAGTAGTTCGGCCGTCTTTGGACAGGGGGCGAGGAACACTGAAGCTTTCTTT.

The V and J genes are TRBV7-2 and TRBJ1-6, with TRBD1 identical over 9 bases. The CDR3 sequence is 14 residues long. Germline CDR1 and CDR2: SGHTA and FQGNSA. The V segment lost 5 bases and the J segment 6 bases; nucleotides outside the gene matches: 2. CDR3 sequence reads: CASSATGGNSPLHF. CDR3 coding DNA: TGTGCCAGCAGCGCGACAGGGGGTAATTCACCCCTCCACTTT.

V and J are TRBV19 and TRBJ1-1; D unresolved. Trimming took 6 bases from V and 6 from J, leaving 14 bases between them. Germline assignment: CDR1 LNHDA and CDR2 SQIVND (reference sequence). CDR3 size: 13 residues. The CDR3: CASSPIGWAEAFF. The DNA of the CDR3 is TGTGCCAGTAGCCCTATTGGGTGGGCTGAAGCTTTCTTT.

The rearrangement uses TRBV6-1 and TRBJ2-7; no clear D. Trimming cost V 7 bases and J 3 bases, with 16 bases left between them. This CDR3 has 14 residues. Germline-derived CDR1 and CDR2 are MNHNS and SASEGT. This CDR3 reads CASTVVWSNYEQYF. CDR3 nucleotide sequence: TGTGCCAGCACCGTAGTGTGGTCCAACTACGAGCAGTACTTC.

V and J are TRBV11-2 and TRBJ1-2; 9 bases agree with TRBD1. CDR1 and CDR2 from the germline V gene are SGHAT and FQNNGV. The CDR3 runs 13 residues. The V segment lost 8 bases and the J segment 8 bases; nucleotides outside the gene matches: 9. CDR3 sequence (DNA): TGTGCCAGCCTACGGGACAGGGTCTCCGGCTACACCTTC. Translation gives CASLRDRVSGYTF.

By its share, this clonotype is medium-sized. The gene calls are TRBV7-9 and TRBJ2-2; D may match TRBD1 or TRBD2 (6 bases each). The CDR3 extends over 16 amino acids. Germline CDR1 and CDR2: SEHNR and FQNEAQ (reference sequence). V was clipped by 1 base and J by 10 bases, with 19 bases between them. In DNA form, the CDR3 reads TGTGCCAGCAGCTTAGATAGGGGGGCCTCTCCAGAGGAGCTGTTTTTT. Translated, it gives CASSLDRGASPEELFF. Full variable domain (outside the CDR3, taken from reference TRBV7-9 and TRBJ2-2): DTGVSQNPRHKITKRGQNVTFRCDPISEHNRLYWYRQTLGQGPEFLTYFQNEAQLEKSRLLSDRFSAERPKGSFSTLEIQRTEQGDSAMYLCASSLDRGASPEELFFGEGSRLTVL.

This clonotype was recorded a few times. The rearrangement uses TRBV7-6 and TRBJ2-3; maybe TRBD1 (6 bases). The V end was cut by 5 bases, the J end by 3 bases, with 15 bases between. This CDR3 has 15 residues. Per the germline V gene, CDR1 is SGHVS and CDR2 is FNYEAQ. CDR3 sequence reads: CASSPLGQPTDTQYF. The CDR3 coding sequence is TGTGCCAGCAGCCCCCTAGGACAGCCTACAGATACGCAGTATTTT.

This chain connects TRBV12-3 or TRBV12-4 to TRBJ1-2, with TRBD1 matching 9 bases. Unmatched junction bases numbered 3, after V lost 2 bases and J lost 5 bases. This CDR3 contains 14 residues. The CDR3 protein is CASSLPGTGYGYTF. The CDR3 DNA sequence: TGTGCCAGCAGTTTACCCGGGACAGGGTATGGCTACACCTTC.

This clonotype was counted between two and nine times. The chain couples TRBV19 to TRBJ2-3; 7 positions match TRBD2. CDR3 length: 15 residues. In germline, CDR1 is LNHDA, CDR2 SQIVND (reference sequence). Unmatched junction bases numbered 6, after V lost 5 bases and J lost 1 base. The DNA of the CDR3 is TGTGCCAGTAGTGCGAGCGGGGTGCGCACAGATACGCAGTATTTT. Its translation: CASSASGVRTDTQYF.

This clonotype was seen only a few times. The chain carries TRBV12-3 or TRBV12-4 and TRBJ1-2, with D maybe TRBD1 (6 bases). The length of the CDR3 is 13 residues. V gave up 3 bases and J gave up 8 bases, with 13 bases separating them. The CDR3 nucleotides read TGTGCCAGCAGTTTGGAGACAGGTTTCGGCTACACCTTC. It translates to CASSLETGFGYTF.

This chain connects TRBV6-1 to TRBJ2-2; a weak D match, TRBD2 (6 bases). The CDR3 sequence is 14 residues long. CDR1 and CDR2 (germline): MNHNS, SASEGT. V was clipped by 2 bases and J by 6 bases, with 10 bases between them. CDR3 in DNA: TGTGCCAGCAGTGAATGGGGGGATGCCGGGGAGCTGTTTTTT. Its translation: CASSEWGDAGELFF.

The CDR3 DNA is TGTGCCAGCAGCTTAGAAGGGACCCAAGTCCCCCACGAGCAGTACTTC. Protein product: CASSLEGTQVPHEQYF. V usage is TRBV7-2 and J usage is TRBJ2-7; perhaps D is TRBD1 or TRBD2 (5 bases each). The germline V gene encodes CDR1 SGHTA and CDR2 FQGNSA. The CDR3 totals 16 residues. V lost 1 base and J 5 bases, leaving 18 bases between the germline ends.

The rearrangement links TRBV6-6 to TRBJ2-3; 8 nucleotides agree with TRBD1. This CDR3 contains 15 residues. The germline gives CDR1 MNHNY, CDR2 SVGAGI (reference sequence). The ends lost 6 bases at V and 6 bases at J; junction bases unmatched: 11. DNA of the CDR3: TGTGCCAGCAGACCCCGGGCAGGGGGCCGGGATACGCAGTATTTT. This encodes CASRPRAGGRDTQYF.

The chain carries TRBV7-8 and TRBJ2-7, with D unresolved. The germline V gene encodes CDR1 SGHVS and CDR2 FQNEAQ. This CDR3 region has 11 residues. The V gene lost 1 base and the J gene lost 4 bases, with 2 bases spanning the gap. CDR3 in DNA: TGTGCCAGCAGCTTAGTGTACGAGCAGTACTTC. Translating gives CASSLVYEQYF.

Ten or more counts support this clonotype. For the CDR3, the DNA is TGTGCCAGCAGCAGCCCCCGGGCGGGGGGGGACACAGATACGCAGTATTTT. Residues: CASSSPRAGGDTDTQYF. The chain couples TRBV7-8 to TRBJ2-3, with TRBD2 matching over 9 bases. CDR1 is SGHVS and CDR2 is FQNEAQ in the germline V gene. This CDR3 spans 17 amino acids. V was pared by 5 bases and J by 2 bases, with 11 bases of the junction left unmatched.

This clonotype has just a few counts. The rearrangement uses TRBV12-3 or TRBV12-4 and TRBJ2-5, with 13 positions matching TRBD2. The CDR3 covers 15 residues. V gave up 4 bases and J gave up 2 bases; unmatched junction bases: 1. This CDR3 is CASSWTSGGQETQYF. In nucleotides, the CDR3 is TGTGCCAGCAGTTGGACTAGCGGGGGTCAAGAGACCCAGTACTTC.